This T cell receptor (beta chain) comes out of a study of PD-L1 blockade in urothelial cancer (TCRdb year 2017). About the investigation overall: Every patient began therapy in 2014 and was given atezolizumab 1,200 mg intravenously every 3 weeks. Blood samples gave a median of about 140,000 T cells and 77,000 or so unique TCRs, with a median clonality of 0.080. The study was an exploratory multi-omic analysis of somatic, immune and clinical correlates of response to PD-L1 blockade with atezolizumab in urothelial cancer. Pretreatment tumor samples, along with matched peripheral blood serially collected before and after atezolizumab treatment, were subjected to TCR sequencing. Patients had an ECOG performance status of 0 or 1 and had received between 0 and 3 prior chemotherapy regimens. Pretreatment blood TCR-seq was available for about 27 patients, at least one posttreatment blood collection was obtained for around 24 patients, and tumor TCR-seq was available for around 24 patients. Durable clinical benefit was defined as a progression-free survival longer than 6 months, and TCR features were additionally tested against progression-free survival and overall survival. Whole exome sequencing and RNA sequencing of pretreatment tumors were performed alongside TCR sequencing in the same patients. Blood samples were analyzed at 3 weeks after treatment start (second dose) and at 6 weeks after treatment start. About 90% of the roughly 30 patients were identified as males with urothelial cancer of bladder origin, and a prior smoking history was reported by 18 of 29 patients. Under ten patients achieved durable clinical benefit and approximately 20 did not. Points the paper makes about the study in general: Improved progression-free and overall survival was found to be associated with pretreatment peripheral blood TCR clonality below the median. Among patients with durable benefit, tumor-associated TCR clones showed greater expansion in peripheral blood 3 weeks after treatment started (n = 22, p = 0.022). Because the sample size was small (n ≈ 28) and many of the analyses were exploratory, the results are meant to be hypothesis-generating.

Taken from cysteine to phenylalanine, the CDR3 has 15 residues. CDR3 DNA only is kept here, 45 bases in frame from base 1. Via the germline V gene, CDR1 is MNHNS and CDR2 SASEGT. V loses 2 bases, J loses 3 bases, and the germline ends lie 11 bases apart. Each PCR received spiked-in synthetic TCR analog templates so that absolute template abundance could be estimated from read counts. TCRbeta CDR3 regions were amplified from genomic DNA with bias-controlled V and J gene primers using the immunoSEQ assay. Sequencing of rearranged TCRbeta segments was done at approximately 20X coverage. The authors' pipeline ran thus. Clustering was used to correct sequencing errors, and CDR3s were annotated against IMGT to assign V, D and J genes. Only productive TCRbeta rearrangements were used in downstream analyses, excluding out-of-frame or stop-codon sequences. Clonality was computed as one minus Shannon entropy normalized by the log of the number of unique productive sequences. Clones differing between time points or between blood and tumor were identified using Fisher's exact test with Benjamini-Hochberg correction, with an adjusted p below 0.01 applied as the threshold. The immuneACCESS repertoire file appears here via TCRdb, limited to in-frame rearrangements. These files lack a portion of the clones; in checked studies, under half of the deficit traces to unresolved V genes, and the cause of the others is not known. Clonal size and the V and J genes are those of that table, whereas D and trimming came from the DNA. The sample has more than 45,000 clones on record, 70% to 90% of them singletons. The biggest ten clones account for about a sixth of the sample.

As concerns this clone: Its cognate antigen has yet to be identified. Base-call qualities are not available, and no considerably larger clone is one nucleotide away.

A cohort of 30 or so patients with locally advanced or metastatic urothelial carcinoma, treated at Memorial Sloan Kettering on a trial protocol, was included. Peripheral blood mononuclear cells were collected pretreatment and during treatment, with between 1 and 8 total time points per patient. The Qiagen DNeasy Blood extraction kit was used to purify genomic DNA from total PBMCs and tumor samples. PBMCs were collected pretreatment and during treatment and were isolated and stored as previously described. This TCR derives from a man aged 60 to 69 with urothelial cancer. The chain employs TRBV6-1 and TRBJ2-4, with the identity of the D gene unclear. The input for sequencing was PBMCs, taken around atezolizumab (anti-PD-L1) treatment. In nucleotides, the sequence is TGTGCCAGCAGTGAACCTAGTCGCGGCAAAAACATTCAGTACTTC. This gives the protein CASSEPSRGKNIQYF.